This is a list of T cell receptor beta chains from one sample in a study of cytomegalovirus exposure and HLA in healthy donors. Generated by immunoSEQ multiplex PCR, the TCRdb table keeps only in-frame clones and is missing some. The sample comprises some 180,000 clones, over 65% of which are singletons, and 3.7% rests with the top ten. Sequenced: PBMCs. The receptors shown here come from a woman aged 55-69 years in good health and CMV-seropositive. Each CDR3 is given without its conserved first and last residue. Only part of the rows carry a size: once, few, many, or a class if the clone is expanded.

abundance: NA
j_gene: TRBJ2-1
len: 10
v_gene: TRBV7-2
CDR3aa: ASSATGNEQF

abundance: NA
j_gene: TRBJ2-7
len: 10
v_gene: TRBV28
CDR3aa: ASSGLGYEQY

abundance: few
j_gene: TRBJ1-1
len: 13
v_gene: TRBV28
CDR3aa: ASSLWIGGDTEAF

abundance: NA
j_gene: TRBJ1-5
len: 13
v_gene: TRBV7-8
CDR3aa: ASSFGTGNNQPQH

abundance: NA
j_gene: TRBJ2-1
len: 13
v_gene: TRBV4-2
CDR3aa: ASSQDALAGNEQF

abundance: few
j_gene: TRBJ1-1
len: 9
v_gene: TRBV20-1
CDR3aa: SARVVIEAF

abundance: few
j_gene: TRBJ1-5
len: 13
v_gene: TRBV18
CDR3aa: ASSPGGVDNQPQH

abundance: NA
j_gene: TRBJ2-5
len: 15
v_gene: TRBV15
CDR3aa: ATSRGVTSGGPETQY

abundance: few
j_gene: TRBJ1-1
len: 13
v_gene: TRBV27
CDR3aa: ASKGQGVVNTEAF

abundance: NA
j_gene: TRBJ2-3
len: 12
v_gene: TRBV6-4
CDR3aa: ASSVASGTDTQY

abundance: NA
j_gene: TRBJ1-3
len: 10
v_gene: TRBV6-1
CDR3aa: AIRTGGNTIY

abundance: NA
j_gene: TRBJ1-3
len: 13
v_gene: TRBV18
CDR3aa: ASSPPANSGNTIY

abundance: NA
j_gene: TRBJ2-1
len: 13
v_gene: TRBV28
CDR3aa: ASSIPTRLYNEQF

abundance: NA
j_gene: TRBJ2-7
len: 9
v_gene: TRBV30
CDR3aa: AWSTGYEQY

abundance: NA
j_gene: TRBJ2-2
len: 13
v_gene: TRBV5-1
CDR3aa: ASSLFSGSAGELF

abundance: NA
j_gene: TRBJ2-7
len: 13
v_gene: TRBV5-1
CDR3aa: ASSPGQGTGYEQY

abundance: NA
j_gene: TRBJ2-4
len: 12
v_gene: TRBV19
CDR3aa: ASNRQGAKNIQY

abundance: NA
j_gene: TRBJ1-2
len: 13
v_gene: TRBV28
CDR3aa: ASSFMRAQLYGYT

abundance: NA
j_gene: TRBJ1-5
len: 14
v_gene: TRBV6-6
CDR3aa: ASSSRPRDTNQPQH

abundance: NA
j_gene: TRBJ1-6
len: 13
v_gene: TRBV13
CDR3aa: ASSAPGQTNSPLH

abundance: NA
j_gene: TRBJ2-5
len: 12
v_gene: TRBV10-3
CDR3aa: AISPTSFQETQY

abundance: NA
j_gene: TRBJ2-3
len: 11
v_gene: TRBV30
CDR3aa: AWTSGGGDTQY

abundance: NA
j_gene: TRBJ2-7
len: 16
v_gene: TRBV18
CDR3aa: ASSPSVALREFFWEQY

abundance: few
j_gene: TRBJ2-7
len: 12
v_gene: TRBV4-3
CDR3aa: ASSPRLASYEQY

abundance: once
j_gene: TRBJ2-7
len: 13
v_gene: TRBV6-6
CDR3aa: ASSYSAGGSYEQY

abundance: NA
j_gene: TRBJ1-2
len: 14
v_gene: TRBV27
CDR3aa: ASSPRGTGLNYGYT

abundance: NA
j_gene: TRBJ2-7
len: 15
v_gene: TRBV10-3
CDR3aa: AISPGEGQGIPYEQY

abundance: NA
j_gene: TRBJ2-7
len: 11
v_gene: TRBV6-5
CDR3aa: ASSRDMVGEQY

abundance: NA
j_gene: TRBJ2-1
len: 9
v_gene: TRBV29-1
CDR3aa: SVGQGGEQF

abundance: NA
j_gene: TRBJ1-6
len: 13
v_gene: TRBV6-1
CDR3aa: ASRSGRVNNSPLH

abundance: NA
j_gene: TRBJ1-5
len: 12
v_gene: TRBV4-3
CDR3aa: ASSRQGFGQPQH

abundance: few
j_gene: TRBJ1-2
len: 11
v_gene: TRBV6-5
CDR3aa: ASSYQGGNGYT